This record looks at one TCR beta chain sequence and its context. Its antigen remains unknown. Germline values: CDR1 MNHEY, CDR2 SVGAGI. The CDR3 is 13 amino acids. Trimming removed 7 bases from V and 1 base from J, with 10 bases in between. Data came from immunoSEQ multiplex PCR; TCRdb stores just in-frame clones and leaves some out. The sample has about 100,000 clones; approximately 88% are singletons. The sample originates from a study of T cell responses to AZD1222 COVID-19 vaccine. Study observations and caveats: Most donors were white British, females outnumbered males, and clonal diversity was possibly underestimated.

This sequence was found in an adult in good health. Sequencing was performed on peripheral blood, taken on day 0 of AZD1222 vaccination. This sequence joins TRBV6-5 and TRBJ2-5, with D possibly TRBD1 on 5 matching bases. The DNA for the CDR3 is TGTGCCAGCACCAGACAGCTCCAAGAGACCCAGTACTTC. Translated: CASTRQLQETQYF.